A single sample gave rise to the 16 T cell receptor beta chains below, sequenced in a study of T cells in tumors after PD-1 blockade. The data were produced by immunoSEQ multiplex PCR, yet TCRdb's version contains in-frame clones alone and is incomplete. The sample records about 60,000 clones, about 74% being singletons. Sequences were derived from PBMCs, sampled after anti-PD-1 treatment. Receptors originate from a human donor with basal cell carcinoma.

This chain connects TRBV5-6 to TRBJ1-2; 9 nucleotides match TRBD1. CDR3 length equals 13 residues. Trimming at V came to 4 bases and at J to 8 bases, leaving 6 bases not matched to a gene. The germline gives CDR1 SGHDT, CDR2 YYEEEE. CDR3 in DNA: TGTGCCAGCAGCCCGGACAGGGGAAGGGGCTACACCTTC. Translated, it gives CASSPDRGRGYTF. Combining the CDR3 with reference TRBV5-6 and TRBJ1-2 gives the whole variable domain DAGVTQSPTHLIKTRGQQVTLRCSPKSGHDTVSWYQQALGQGPQFIFQYYEEEERQRGNFPDRFSGHQFPNYSSELNVNALLLGDSALYLCASSPDRGRGYTFGSGTRLTVV.

This clone was recorded only once. The rearrangement links TRBV4-1 to TRBJ2-6; perhaps TRBD1 as D (6 bases). CDR3 size: 15 residues. CDR1 and CDR2 from the germline V gene are MGHRA and YSYEKL. V gave up 4 bases and J gave up 0 bases, with 7 bases separating them. The CDR3 nucleotides read TGCGCCAGCAGCCCACAGGGCTCTGGGGCCAACGTCCTGACTTTC. Protein: CASSPQGSGANVLTF.

This chain joins TRBV18 and TRBJ1-5; 10 bases line up with TRBD1. The CDR3 spans 14 residues. Losses at the gene ends were 4 bases for V and 6 bases for J; bases not matched to a gene: 3. Germline-derived CDR1 and CDR2 are KGHSH and LQKENI. CDR3 DNA: TGTGCCAGCTCACAGGACAGGGGGGGTCAGCCCCAGCATTTT. It encodes CASSQDRGGQPQHF.

The sample holds one count of this clone. The genes are TRBV6-4 and TRBJ2-3, with D perhaps TRBD2 (5 bases). This CDR3 is 14 amino acids long. The germline CDR1 and CDR2 sequences are MRHNA and SNTAGT. V lost 0 bases and J 6 bases, leaving 10 bases between the germline ends. CDR3 bases: TGTGCCAGCAGTGACTCGATAGGAGGTGATACGCAGTATTTT. As protein: CASSDSIGGDTQYF.

This sequence joins TRBV6-5 and TRBJ2-7; TRBD2 aligns across 12 bases. Trimming cost V 7 bases and J 9 bases; bases outside gene matches: 7. CDR3 size: 13 residues. Germline V gene lookup returns CDR1 MNHEY and CDR2 SVGAGI. The CDR3: CASTETSGGLQYF. The CDR3 bases are TGTGCCAGCACCGAAACTAGCGGGGGGTTGCAGTACTTC.

In its sample, this clone was seen a few times. V usage is TRBV7-8 and J usage is TRBJ1-6, with D possibly being TRBD1 (6 bases). This CDR3 is built from 17 residues. Per germline, CDR1 SGHVS and CDR2 FQNEAQ. Trimming took off 0 bases at V and 2 bases at J, with 11 bases between the two ends. The CDR3 coding sequence is TGTGCCAGCAGCTTAGCAAGGGGGATCACCTATAATTCACCCCTCCACTTT. It yields the protein CASSLARGITYNSPLHF.

This chain uses TRBV3-1 (or the pseudogene TRBV3-2) with TRBJ2-6; D call uncertain. Germline V gene sequence: CDR1 LGHDT, CDR2 YNNKEL (reference sequence). Trimming cost V 2 bases and J 3 bases, with 5 bases left between them. The CDR3 loop spans 14 amino acids. The CDR3 sequence: CASSQRDGANVLTF. The DNA for the CDR3 is TGTGCCAGCAGCCAAAGGGATGGGGCCAACGTCCTGACTTTC.

The rearrangement links TRBV30 to TRBJ1-1, with 8 bases fitting TRBD1. The CDR3 sequence is 14 residues long. Trimming cost V 0 bases and J 1 base; bases outside gene matches: 1. Looked up from germline, CDR1 is GTSNPN and CDR2 is SVGIG (reference sequence). CDR3 protein: CAWSVTGGNTEAFF. Written as DNA, the CDR3 is TGTGCCTGGAGTGTAACAGGGGGGAACACTGAAGCTTTCTTT.

This chain links TRBV18 with TRBJ2-7; D is unresolved. The germline gives CDR1 KGHSH, CDR2 LQKENI. The CDR3 covers 13 residues. V was pared by 0 bases and J by 0 bases, with 3 bases between. The CDR3 reads CASSPPVSYEQYF. CDR3 bases: TGTGCCAGCTCACCACCGGTCTCCTACGAGCAGTACTTC.

J is TRBJ1-3 and V is TRBV2, with D uncertain. This CDR3 spans 16 amino acids. The V end lost 5 bases, the J end lost 1 base, and 15 bases lay between the germline ends. Germline CDR1 is SNHLY and CDR2 is FYNNEI. For the CDR3, the DNA is TGTGCCAGCAGTATAATGGGCCCGGGGTCTGGAAACACCATATATTTT. Amino acid sequence: CASSIMGPGSGNTIYF.

The rearrangement links TRBV5-4 to TRBJ2-7; TRBD1 aligns across 8 bases. The V and J ends lost 6 bases and 7 bases, in that order; junction bases with no gene match: 18. CDR1 is SGHNT, CDR2 YYREEE, per germline (reference sequence). This CDR3 has 16 amino acids. The CDR3 loop is CASTSSSGTQGGEQYF. CDR3 coding DNA: TGTGCCAGCACCTCTTCTTCCGGGACACAGGGGGGTGAGCAGTACTTC. Together with reference TRBV5-4 and TRBJ2-7, the CDR3 gives the full variable domain: ETGVTQSPTHLIKTRGQQVTLRCSSQSGHNTVSWYQQALGQGPQFIFQYYREEENGRGNFPPRFSGLQFPNYSSELNVNALELDDSALYLCASTSSSGTQGGEQYFGPGTRLTVT.

This clone was seen ten or more times. Other DNA sequences in this specimen translate into the identical CDR3. The chain has TRBV2 and TRBJ1-5; 7 bases align to TRBD1. CDR1 and CDR2 (germline): SNHLY, FYNNEI. V trimming: 6 bases; J trimming: 4 bases; junction bases outside the gene matches: 3. This CDR3 spans 13 amino acids. Written as DNA, the CDR3 is TGTGCCAGCAGAGACAGGGAGAATCAGCCCCAGCATTTT. Its protein is CASRDRENQPQHF.

The chain links TRBV10-1 to TRBJ2-1, with TRBD2 as a possible D gene (6 bases). The V end lost 3 bases, the J end lost 7 bases, and 22 bases lay between the germline ends. The CDR3 length is 17 residues. Germline CDR1 WNHNN, CDR2 SYGVQD (reference sequence). In nucleotides, the CDR3 is TGCGCCAGCAGTGATCCCTCCAGGGACTCACCGATAAATGAGCAGTTCTTC. This gives the protein CASSDPSRDSPINEQFF.

Turning to this clone: The sample holds other DNA sequences that translate to the same CDR3. V and J are TRBV5-4 and TRBJ2-7; no reliable D call. Germline V gene lookup returns CDR1 SGHNT and CDR2 YYREEE (reference sequence). V was pared by 0 bases and J by 1 base, with 5 bases between. The CDR3 is 13 residues long. CDR3 coding DNA: TGTGCCAGCAGCTTGGGACAATCCTACGAGCAGTACTTC. Its translation is CASSLGQSYEQYF.

The genes are TRBV13 and TRBJ2-5; TRBD2 matches 7 bases. This CDR3 has 15 residues. V shed 3 bases, J shed 2 bases, and the junction held 6 bases outside the gene matches. From germline, CDR1 is PRHDT and CDR2 FYEKMQ (reference sequence). CDR3 sequence reads: CASSLGRGTQETQYF. For the CDR3, the DNA is TGTGCCAGCAGCTTGGGGCGGGGGACTCAAGAGACCCAGTACTTC.

The chain links TRBV6-5 to TRBJ1-2, with TRBD1 as a possible D gene (5 bases). The CDR3 covers 15 residues. Germline loops: CDR1 MNHEY, CDR2 SVGAGI. Deletions cut 0 bases from V and 6 bases from J, with 14 bases between. Here the CDR3 reads CASSYSGTALNGYTF. The CDR3 DNA follows: TGTGCCAGCAGTTACTCCGGGACGGCACTTAATGGCTACACCTTC.